The T cell receptor (beta chain) under discussion was sequenced for a study of beta chain features in type 1 diabetes. Findings and caveats of the study: Comparison showed that naive, central memory and Treg TCRB repertoires appeared more similar among patients than among healthy donors.

Germline lookup yields CDR1 MGHDK and CDR2 SYGVNS. The CDR3 is 14 amino acids. The ends were cut back, 0 bases at V and 1 base at J, with 6 bases in the middle. Via the markers CD45RO/CCR7/CD25/CD127/CD95/CD27, stem cell-like memory, regulatory, central memory and naive CD4+ cells were sorted. Each sorted population was over 98% pure. Isolated RNA was reverse transcribed in full, so expressed TCRB transcripts were sequenced. Sequencing was performed with immunoSEQ multiplex PCR; in TCRdb, only in-frame clones are kept and a portion is missing. The sample gives 350,000 to 450,000 clones, approximately 15% of which show up once; 0.035% to 0.045% is in the top ten. This clone was picked up a small number of times. The target antigen is unknown.

Sample: naive CD4+ T cells from blood. This sequence originates from a man aged 25-40 years in good health. This rearrangement joins TRBV25-1 to TRBJ2-5; unclear D gene. CDR3 residues: CASSEYVGQETQYF. The CDR3 nucleotides are TGTGCCAGCAGTGAATATGTGGGCCAAGAGACCCAGTACTTC.